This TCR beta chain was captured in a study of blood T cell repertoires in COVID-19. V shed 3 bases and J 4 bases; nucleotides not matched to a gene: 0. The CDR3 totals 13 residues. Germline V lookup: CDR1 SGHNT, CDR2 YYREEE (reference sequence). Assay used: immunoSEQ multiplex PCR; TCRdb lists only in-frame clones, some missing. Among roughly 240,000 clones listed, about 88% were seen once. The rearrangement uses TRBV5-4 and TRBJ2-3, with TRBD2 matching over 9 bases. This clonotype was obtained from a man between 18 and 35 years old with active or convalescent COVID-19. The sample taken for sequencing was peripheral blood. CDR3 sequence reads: CASSWTSADTQYF. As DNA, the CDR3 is TGTGCCAGCAGCTGGACTAGCGCAGATACGCAGTATTTT.